This T cell receptor (beta chain) was captured by sequencing in a study of blood T cell repertoires in COVID-19. The V gene end was trimmed by 6 bases and the J gene end by 2 bases; junction bases not matched to a gene: 3. Germline V gives CDR1 SGDLS, CDR2 YYNGEE. The CDR3 has 14 amino acids. As processed by the authors: Estimated nucleated cell counts came from reference gene primer amplification. Clones were sequenced by immunoSEQ multiplex PCR, and TCRdb holds only the in-frame ones, with some missing. The DNA was the basis for D and trimming; V, J and clone size are from that table. Found here are approximately 160,000 clones, 86% of them singletons; the top ten hold 7%.

The receptor was derived from a middle-aged man with active or convalescent COVID-19. The sequencing sample was made of peripheral blood. The rearrangement joins TRBV9 to TRBJ2-2, with 8 bases aligning to TRBD2. The CDR3 here is CASKLAENTGELFF. CDR3 nucleotide sequence: TGTGCCAGCAAACTAGCGGAAAACACCGGGGAGCTGTTTTTT.